The 15 T cell receptor beta chains below come from one sample, sequenced in a study of blood T cell repertoires in COVID-19. Method: immunoSEQ multiplex PCR; TCRdb's copy keeps in-frame clones and lacks some. The data hold some 67,000 clones, with around nine tenths observed a single time. What was sequenced was peripheral blood. The origin of the receptors is a woman of 80 years or more with acute or convalescent COVID-19.

The V gene is TRBV2, the J gene TRBJ1-5; D is perhaps TRBD1 (6 bases). Germline CDR1 reads SNHLY; CDR2 reads FYNNEI. CDR3 size: 12 residues. Trimming left V 8 bases short and J 7 bases short, with 12 bases between. The CDR3 DNA reads TGTGCCAGCCCAACAGGGTACCAGCCCCAGCATTTT. Translating gives CASPTGYQPQHF. Drawing the rest from reference TRBV2 and TRBJ1-5, the complete variable domain is EPEVTQTPSHQVTQMGQEVILRCVPISNHLYFYWYRQILGQKVEFLVSFYNNEISEKSEIFDDQFSVERPDGSNFTLKIRSTKLEDSAMYFCASPTGYQPQHFGDGTRLSIL.

This chain links TRBV19 with TRBJ2-7, with D perhaps TRBD2 (6 bases). V was trimmed by 9 bases and J by 12 bases, leaving 18 bases between them. Germline values: CDR1 LNHDA, CDR2 SQIVND (reference sequence). The CDR3 spans 11 residues. This CDR3 is CASKGTALWYF. CDR3 in DNA: TGTGCCAGCAAGGGGACTGCGCTTTGGTACTTC.

Concerning this clone: At one boundary the junction diverges from the germline segment, which might be a read error. The chain's CDR3 is CASSQDPLGGARHF. In nucleotides, the CDR3 is TGCGCCAGCAGCCAAGATCCCCTAGGGGGGGCTAGGCACTTC. The chain has TRBV4-1 and TRBJ2-5, with D tentatively TRBD2 (7 bases). Germline lookup yields CDR1 MGHRA and CDR2 YSYEKL. This CDR3 spans 14 amino acids.

The chain links TRBV2 to TRBJ2-1; no definite D call. V dropped 6 bases and J dropped 4 bases, with 10 bases sitting between them. The CDR3 totals 13 residues. CDR1 is SNHLY and CDR2 is FYNNEI in the germline V gene. The chain's CDR3 is CASRRSNYNEQFF. The CDR3 nucleotides read TGTGCCAGCAGAAGGAGTAATTACAATGAGCAGTTCTTC.

The chain carries TRBV25-1 and TRBJ2-5; 7 bases are shared with TRBD1. Germline CDR1 is MGHDK and CDR2 is SYGVNS. Unmatched junction bases numbered 5, after V lost 6 bases and J lost 4 bases. This CDR3 comprises 13 residues. In nucleotides, the CDR3 is TGTGCCAGCAGAAGGACAGGTCTAGAGACCCAGTACTTC. Protein: CASRRTGLETQYF.

Only a few counts were recorded for this clone. The chain links TRBV3-1 (or the pseudogene TRBV3-2) to TRBJ1-2; 7 positions match TRBD1. CDR3 length equals 16 residues. V gave up 1 base and J gave up 3 bases; unmatched junction bases: 8. Per the germline V gene, CDR1 is LGHDT and CDR2 is YNNKEL (reference sequence). CDR3 protein: CASSQVSPRGYYGYTF. The CDR3, as DNA: TGTGCCAGCAGCCAAGTATCTCCCAGGGGGTACTATGGCTACACCTTC.

The count of this clone is one. This sequence joins TRBV2 and TRBJ1-6; D might be TRBD1 (5 bases). The ends were cut back, 6 bases at V and 8 bases at J, with 14 bases in the middle. The CDR3 sequence is 14 residues long. CDR1 is SNHLY and CDR2 is FYNNEI in the germline V gene. The CDR3 loop is CASRLGRVDSPLHF. CDR3 sequence (DNA): TGTGCCAGCAGGTTGGGCAGGGTTGATTCACCCCTCCACTTT.

The chain is built from TRBV19 and TRBJ1-1; possible D gene TRBD1, 6 bases. CDR3 size: 15 residues. The V end lost 6 bases, the J end lost 1 base, and 15 bases lay between the germline ends. Germline values: CDR1 LNHDA, CDR2 SQIVND (reference sequence). The CDR3 here is CASSAQGGSNTEAFF. CDR3 DNA sequence: TGTGCCAGTAGCGCACAGGGCGGGTCGAACACTGAAGCTTTCTTT.

The rearrangement uses TRBV2 and TRBJ1-2; 8 bases fit TRBD1. This CDR3 is built from 14 residues. The trim removed 6 bases at V and 8 bases at J, leaving 11 bases unmatched. CDR1 and CDR2 (germline): SNHLY, FYNNEI. CDR3 DNA: TGTGCCAGCAGAAAAGACAGGGGCGTATTCGGCTACACCTTC. Amino acids: CASRKDRGVFGYTF.

This chain connects TRBV5-8 to TRBJ1-1, with D possibly TRBD1 on 5 matching bases. CDR1 and CDR2 (germline): SGHTS, YDEGEE. The CDR3 totals 15 residues. Trimming pared 1 base from V and 1 base from J, leaving 11 bases between. As DNA, the CDR3 is TGTGCCAGCAGCTTGTTGCGACAGACGAACACTGAAGCTTTCTTT. Protein: CASSLLRQTNTEAFF.

The genes are TRBV28 and TRBJ1-2; D possibly corresponds to TRBD1 (5 bases). CDR1 MDHEN and CDR2 SYDVKM come from the germline V gene. CDR3 size: 14 residues. V was trimmed by 6 bases and J by 8 bases, leaving 19 bases between them. The CDR3 here is CASSPSRGGWGYTF. CDR3 sequence (DNA): TGTGCCAGCAGCCCCTCGCGGGGGGGTTGGGGCTACACCTTC.

The chain is built from TRBV5-1 and TRBJ2-3; 7 nucleotides agree with TRBD2. Germline assignment: CDR1 SGHRS and CDR2 YFSETQ. This CDR3 comprises 15 residues. V lost 3 bases to trimming and J lost 2 bases; unmatched junction nucleotides: 6. The CDR3 region is CASSSLAAATDTQYF. The DNA of the CDR3 is TGCGCCAGCAGCTCCCTAGCGGCCGCCACAGATACGCAGTATTTT.

The chain links TRBV19 to TRBJ2-2, with TRBD1 matching over 9 bases. The trim removed 5 bases at V and 7 bases at J, leaving 8 bases unmatched. This CDR3 contains 15 residues. Per the germline V gene, CDR1 is LNHDA and CDR2 is SQIVND (reference sequence). In DNA, the CDR3 is TGTGCCAGTAGTGTACAACAGGGGGCGGTCGGGGAGCTGTTTTTT. Translated, it gives CASSVQQGAVGELFF.

This sequence joins TRBV6-6 and TRBJ2-2; TRBD2 agrees at 10 bases. Germline values: CDR1 MNHNY, CDR2 SVGAGI (reference sequence). The CDR3 is made up of 17 amino acids. Germline trimming cut 5 bases from V and 2 bases from J; bases unmatched to any gene: 8. The CDR3 sequence is CASSRRGLASNTGELFF. The CDR3 DNA is TGTGCCAGCAGTCGCCGGGGACTAGCGAGTAACACCGGGGAGCTGTTTTTT.

V gene TRBV10-3 combines with J gene TRBJ1-5, with a tentative D call TRBD1 (6 bases). The germline V and J ends were trimmed by 3 bases and 5 bases, with 11 bases remaining between them. This CDR3 contains 14 residues. CDR1 and CDR2 (germline): ENHRY, SYGVKD. CDR3 in amino acids: CAISEQGEYQPQHF. As DNA, the CDR3 is TGTGCCATCAGTGAACAGGGAGAGTATCAGCCCCAGCATTTT.